Below are 10 T cell receptor beta chains sequenced from a single sample in a study of PD-L1 blockade in urothelial cancer. Sequencing was performed with immunoSEQ multiplex PCR; in TCRdb, only in-frame clones are kept and a portion is missing. Of about 74,000 clones in the sample, 75% to 90% were seen once. Time point described: pretreatment peripheral blood. Sequencing was performed on PBMCs, taken around atezolizumab (anti-PD-L1) treatment. Receptors were obtained from a man between 65 and 85 years old with urothelial cancer.

This clone was observed once. The chain uses TRBV4-2 and TRBJ2-7; D perhaps matches TRBD2 (6 bases). Germline V lookup: CDR1 LGHNA, CDR2 YNFKEQ. The CDR3 length is 17 residues. Trimming took 0 bases from V and 2 from J, leaving 17 bases between them. The CDR3 DNA follows: TGTGCCAGCAGCCAAGATGGAGGGGACCGAGCCACCTACGAGCAGTACTTC. Its protein product is CASSQDGGDRATYEQYF.

The V and J genes are TRBV19 and TRBJ2-1, with D possibly TRBD2 on 5 matching bases. CDR1 is LNHDA, CDR2 SQIVND, per germline (reference sequence). This CDR3 is 13 amino acids long. Trimming shortened V by 4 bases and J by 6 bases, and 10 bases separated the two germline ends. DNA of the CDR3: TGTGCCAGTAGTAATGACTATCGCAATGAGCAGTTCTTC. As protein: CASSNDYRNEQFF.

The CDR3 here is CASSPGGGQETQYF. The DNA for the CDR3 is TGCGCCAGCAGTCCTGGGGGGGGCCAAGAGACCCAGTACTTC. V usage is TRBV5-1 and J usage is TRBJ2-5; 7 bases align to TRBD2. The CDR3 is 14 amino acids. Germline V CDR1 and CDR2: SGHRS, YFSETQ. Trimming at V came to 5 bases and at J to 1 base, leaving 5 bases not matched to a gene. Complete variable domain (other parts from reference TRBV5-1 and TRBJ2-5): KAGVTQTPRYLIKTRGQQVTLSCSPISGHRSVSWYQQTPGQGLQFLFEYFSETQRNKGNFPGRFSGRQFSNSRSEMNVSTLELGDSALYLCASSPGGGQETQYFGPGTRLLVL.

J is TRBJ2-2 and V is TRBV5-5, with TRBD2 identical over 11 bases. The CDR3 loop spans 18 amino acids. Germline V gene data show CDR1 as SGHKS and CDR2 as YYEKEE (reference sequence). Trimming removed 4 bases from V and 6 bases from J; junction bases left unmatched: 14. The CDR3 DNA reads TGTGCCAGCAGCGGAGGACTAGCGGGTAGTCAACGTCCCGGGGAGCTGTTTTTT. Amino acid sequence: CASSGGLAGSQRPGELFF.

The rearrangement joins TRBV11-2 to TRBJ2-7, with 9 positions matching TRBD2. This CDR3 has 15 residues. Per germline, CDR1 SGHAT and CDR2 FQNNGV. After removal of 3 bases from V and 8 bases from J, the junction contained 11 bases not matched to a gene. CDR3 amino acids: CASSFRAGGSLQQYF. The CDR3 bases are TGTGCCAGCAGCTTCCGAGCGGGGGGATCCCTCCAGCAGTACTTC. Using reference TRBV11-2 and TRBJ2-7 for the parts outside the CDR3, the full variable domain is EAGVAQSPRYKIIEKRQSVAFWCNPISGHATLYWYQQILGQGPKLLIQFQNNGVVDDSQLPKDRFSAERLKGVDSTLKIQPAKLEDSAVYLCASSFRAGGSLQQYFGPGTRLTVT.

V gene TRBV9 combines with J gene TRBJ2-3; TRBD2 agrees at 13 bases. Germline V lookup: CDR1 SGDLS, CDR2 YYNGEE. CDR3 length: 17 residues. The junction had 6 bases not matched to a gene; V was cut back by 0 bases and J by 5 bases. The CDR3 loop reads CASSVDSGLAGEDTQYF. The CDR3 nucleotides read TGTGCCAGCAGCGTAGATTCAGGACTAGCGGGAGAAGATACGCAGTATTTT. The variable domain in full, completed from reference TRBV9 and TRBJ2-3, reads DSGVTQTPKHLITATGQRVTLRCSPRSGDLSVYWYQQSLDQGLQFLIQYYNGEERAKGNILERFSAQQFPDLHSELNLSSLELGDSALYFCASSVDSGLAGEDTQYFGPGTRLTVL.

This clone showed up just once. V is TRBV2 and J is TRBJ2-6; D possibly corresponds to TRBD1 (6 bases). V dropped 7 bases and J dropped 5 bases, with 30 bases sitting between them. The CDR3 covers 20 residues. Germline V CDR1 and CDR2: SNHLY, FYNNEI. In nucleotides, the CDR3 is TGTGCCAGCACTCCTTTTTTGGACAGCCTCTCTCTGACCAGGGCCAACGTCCTGACTTTC. Translating gives CASTPFLDSLSLTRANVLTF.

The chain uses TRBV5-1 and TRBJ1-2; the D gene is possibly TRBD1 (5 bases). With 3 bases removed from V and 0 bases from J, the gap between germline ends came to 12 bases. Per germline, CDR1 SGHRS and CDR2 YFSETQ. This CDR3 has 15 residues. The CDR3 here is CASSSPTGANYGYTF. The DNA for the CDR3 is TGCGCCAGCAGCTCGCCTACGGGGGCTAACTATGGCTACACCTTC. Supplemented by reference TRBV5-1 and TRBJ1-2, the full variable domain reads KAGVTQTPRYLIKTRGQQVTLSCSPISGHRSVSWYQQTPGQGLQFLFEYFSETQRNKGNFPGRFSGRQFSNSRSEMNVSTLELGDSALYLCASSSPTGANYGYTFGSGTRLTVV.

The J gene is TRBJ2-5, the V gene TRBV2, with TRBD2 matching over 9 bases. Germline V gene data show CDR1 as SNHLY and CDR2 as FYNNEI. The CDR3 has 16 residues. The J segment lost 4 bases and the V segment lost 2 bases, leaving 8 bases of the junction unmatched. The CDR3 DNA reads as TGTGCCAGCAGTGAAAATCGGGCTAGCGGGACAGAGACCCAGTACTTC. Protein sequence: CASSENRASGTETQYF.

V and J are TRBV7-9 and TRBJ1-4, with 9 positions matching TRBD1. Germline V gene lookup returns CDR1 SEHNR and CDR2 FQNEAQ (reference sequence). The V gene end was trimmed by 6 bases and the J gene end by 3 bases; junction bases not matched to a gene: 5. The CDR3 covers 15 residues. CDR3 region: CASRAQGAANEKLFF. The CDR3 bases are TGTGCCAGCAGAGCACAGGGGGCGGCTAATGAAAAACTGTTTTTT.